The 14 T cell receptor beta chains listed next were all sequenced from one sample in a study of cytomegalovirus exposure and HLA in healthy donors. Both 60 Vbeta primers and 13 Jbeta primers went into the PCR. The assay was immunoSEQ multiplex PCR, and TCRdb's table has in-frame clones only and misses some. Seen here are 150,000 to 180,000 clones, about 80% observed once, and the top ten hold 9.5% to 15%. The sample comprised PBMCs. These receptors were collected from a man aged 25 to 40 in good health and CMV-seropositive.

This chain uses TRBV28 with TRBJ2-6, with D maybe TRBD2 (5 bases). V lost 6 bases and J 4 bases, leaving 13 bases between the germline ends. Germline V lookup: CDR1 MDHEN, CDR2 SYDVKM. This CDR3 region has 15 residues. CDR3 amino acids: CASRGDGYGANVLTF. DNA of the CDR3: TGTGCCAGCAGGGGAGACGGGTACGGGGCCAACGTCCTGACTTTC.

This chain connects TRBV19 to TRBJ2-1; TRBD1 might be the D (6 bases). Germline V gene sequence: CDR1 LNHDA, CDR2 SQIVND (reference sequence). V dropped 6 bases and J dropped 8 bases, with 20 bases sitting between them. The CDR3 runs to 15 residues. CDR3 bases: TGTGCCAGTAGCCACCGGGACACCCTCTTGGATGAGCAGTTCTTC. This encodes CASSHRDTLLDEQFF.

The rearrangement joins TRBV27 to TRBJ2-1, with 13 positions matching TRBD2. The trim removed 8 bases at V and 6 bases at J, leaving 1 base unmatched. Germline V CDR1 and CDR2: MNHEY, SMNVEV (reference sequence). The CDR3 has 13 residues. CDR3 sequence reads: CASRTSGSNEQFF. CDR3 bases: TGTGCCAGCCGGACTAGCGGGAGCAATGAGCAGTTCTTC.

V is TRBV5-1 and J is TRBJ2-7; 10 bases are shared with TRBD2. The CDR3 runs to 14 residues. J gave up 5 bases and V 7 bases, and 9 bases lay outside the gene matches. The germline V gene has CDR1 SGHRS and CDR2 YFSETQ. The CDR3 DNA sequence: TGCGCCAGCGGCAAAGGACTAGCGGTGCACGAGCAGTACTTC. The encoded protein is CASGKGLAVHEQYF.

To note about this clone: Other DNA sequences in this specimen translate into the identical CDR3. The chain carries TRBV5-4 and TRBJ1-1; TRBD1 matches at 9 bases. The CDR3 consists of 14 residues. The ends lost 4 bases at V and 1 base at J; junction bases unmatched: 2. In germline, CDR1 is SGHNT, CDR2 YYREEE (reference sequence). The CDR3 DNA sequence: TGTGCCAGCAGCCCGGGACAGGGGAACACTGAAGCTTTCTTT. This codes for CASSPGQGNTEAFF.

V usage is TRBV11-2 and J usage is TRBJ1-1; weak D call: TRBD1 (5 bases). V dropped 1 base and J dropped 8 bases, with 11 bases sitting between them. The CDR3 has 13 residues. Looked up from germline, CDR1 is SGHAT and CDR2 is FQNNGV. CDR3 loop: CASSLVFWGEAFF. CDR3 nucleotide sequence: TGTGCCAGCAGCTTAGTGTTTTGGGGCGAAGCTTTCTTT. Together with reference TRBV11-2 and TRBJ1-1, the CDR3 gives the full variable domain: EAGVAQSPRYKIIEKRQSVAFWCNPISGHATLYWYQQILGQGPKLLIQFQNNGVVDDSQLPKDRFSAERLKGVDSTLKIQPAKLEDSAVYLCASSLVFWGEAFFGQGTRLTVV.

This rearrangement joins TRBV6-5 to TRBJ2-7, with D perhaps TRBD2 (6 bases). From germline, CDR1 is MNHEY and CDR2 SVGAGI. This CDR3 region has 15 residues. V was trimmed by 8 bases and J by 1 base, leaving 18 bases between them. The CDR3 sequence is CASLYRRAGSYEQYF. For the CDR3, the DNA is TGTGCCAGCCTCTACCGACGGGCGGGATCCTACGAGCAGTACTTC.

The V and J genes are TRBV4-1 and TRBJ1-5; D is undetermined. CDR3 length equals 14 residues. In germline, CDR1 is MGHRA, CDR2 YSYEKL. The V gene lost 0 bases and the J gene lost 4 bases, with 7 bases spanning the gap. CDR3 nucleotides: TGCGCCAGCAGCCAAGATAGGCGGAATCAGCCCCAGCATTTT. Translated, it gives CASSQDRRNQPQHF.

V gene TRBV15 combines with J gene TRBJ2-1; 10 bases are a match to TRBD1. Per germline, CDR1 LNHNV and CDR2 YYDKDF (reference sequence). The CDR3 has 14 amino acids. V was clipped by 2 bases and J by 6 bases; unmatched bases: 1. The chain's CDR3 is CATSRRDRGNEQFF. CDR3 in DNA: TGTGCCACCAGCAGACGGGACAGGGGCAATGAGCAGTTCTTC.

The rearrangement joins TRBV5-4 to TRBJ2-5, with TRBD1 matching 7 bases. The J call is in doubt because the DNA end fits TRBJ2-7 better. The CDR3 totals 15 residues. CDR1 is SGHNT and CDR2 is YYREEE in the germline V gene (reference sequence). This CDR3 is CASSLFRDSTYEQYF. The CDR3 nucleotides read TGTGCCAGCAGCCTCTTCCGGGACAGCACCTACGAGCAGTACTTC.

The chain uses TRBV9 and TRBJ2-3, with 7 nucleotides matching TRBD2. Germline assignment: CDR1 SGDLS and CDR2 YYNGEE. The ends lost 1 base at V and 4 bases at J; junction bases unmatched: 3. This CDR3 has 14 residues. The CDR3 is CASSVSGKADTQYF. CDR3 bases: TGTGCCAGCAGCGTAAGCGGGAAAGCAGATACGCAGTATTTT.

The chain links TRBV19 to TRBJ2-1; the match to TRBD2 covers 7 bases. The V segment lost 3 bases and the J segment 0 bases; nucleotides outside the gene matches: 5. The CDR3 is 16 amino acids. Germline values: CDR1 LNHDA, CDR2 SQIVND (reference sequence). The chain's CDR3 is CASSIRRGSSYNEQFF. In DNA form, the CDR3 reads TGTGCCAGTAGTATCAGGCGGGGGAGCTCCTACAATGAGCAGTTCTTC.

The chain links TRBV21-1 to TRBJ1-1; TRBD1, the D gene given by the table, was not confirmed from the DNA. TRBV21-1 corresponds to a pseudogene. This CDR3 region has 13 residues. DNA of the CDR3: TGTGCCAGCCCCCAGGGGTTTGGCACTGAAGCTTTCTTT. Translated, it gives CASPQGFGTEAFF.

This clone appeared once. The chain employs TRBV29-1 and TRBJ1-4; possibly TRBD1 for D (6 bases). Deletions cut 7 bases from V and 8 bases from J, with 14 bases between. Germline-derived CDR1 and CDR2 are SQVTM and ANQGSEA. This CDR3 comprises 12 residues. CDR3 sequence reads: CSAGETGEKLFF. The CDR3 bases are TGCAGCGCAGGGGAAACGGGCGAAAAACTGTTTTTT.